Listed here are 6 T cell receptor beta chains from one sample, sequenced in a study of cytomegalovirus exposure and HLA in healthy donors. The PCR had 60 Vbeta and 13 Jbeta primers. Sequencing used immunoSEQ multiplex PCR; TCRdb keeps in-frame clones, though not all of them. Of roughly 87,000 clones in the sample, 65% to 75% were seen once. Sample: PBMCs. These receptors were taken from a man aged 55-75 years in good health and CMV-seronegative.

The chain's CDR3 is CASSLKPDFGRGTETQYF. The DNA of the CDR3 is TGTGCCAGCTCACTTAAACCTGACTTTGGCAGGGGCACCGAGACCCAGTACTTC. The chain carries TRBV18 and TRBJ2-5, with D perhaps TRBD1 (6 bases). The V end was cut by 4 bases, the J end by 5 bases, with 26 bases between. Germline V lookup: CDR1 KGHSH, CDR2 LQKENI. The CDR3 extends over 18 amino acids. The variable domain in full, with the rest retrieved from reference TRBV18 and TRBJ2-5, is NAGVMQNPRHLVRRRGQEARLRCSPMKGHSHVYWYRQLPEEGLKFMVYLQKENIIDESGMPKERFSAEFPKEGPSILRIQQVVRGDSAAYFCASSLKPDFGRGTETQYFGPGTRLLVL.

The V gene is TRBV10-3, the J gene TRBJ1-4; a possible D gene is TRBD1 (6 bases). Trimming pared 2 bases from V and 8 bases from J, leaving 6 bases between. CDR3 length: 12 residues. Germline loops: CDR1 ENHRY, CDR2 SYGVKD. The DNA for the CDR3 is TGTGCCATCAGTGAGGACAGGGAAAAACTGTTTTTT. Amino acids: CAISEDREKLFF.

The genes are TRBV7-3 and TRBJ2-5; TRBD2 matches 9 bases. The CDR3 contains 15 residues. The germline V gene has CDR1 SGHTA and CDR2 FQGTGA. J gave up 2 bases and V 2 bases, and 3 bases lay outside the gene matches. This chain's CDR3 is CASSLGAGGQETQYF. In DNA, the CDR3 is TGTGCCAGCAGCTTAGGAGCGGGGGGACAAGAGACCCAGTACTTC.

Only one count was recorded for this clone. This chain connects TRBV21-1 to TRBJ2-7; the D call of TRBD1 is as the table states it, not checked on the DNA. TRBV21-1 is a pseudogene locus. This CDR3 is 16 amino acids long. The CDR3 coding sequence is TGTGCCAGCAGCAAAGCAAAGGACAGGGGGAACAACGAGCAGTACTTC. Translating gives CASSKAKDRGNNEQYF.

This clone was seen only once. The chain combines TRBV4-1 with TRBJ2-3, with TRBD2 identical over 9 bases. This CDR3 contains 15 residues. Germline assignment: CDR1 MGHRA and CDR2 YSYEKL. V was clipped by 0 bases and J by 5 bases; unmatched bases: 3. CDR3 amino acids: CASSQEERGVDTQYF. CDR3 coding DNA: TGCGCCAGCAGCCAAGAAGAGCGGGGGGTAGATACGCAGTATTTT.

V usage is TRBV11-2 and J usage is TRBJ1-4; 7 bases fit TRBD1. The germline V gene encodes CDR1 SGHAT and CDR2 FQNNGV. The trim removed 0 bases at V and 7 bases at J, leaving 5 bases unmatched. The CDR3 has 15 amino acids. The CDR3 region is CASSLDQGVGEKLFF. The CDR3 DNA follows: TGTGCCAGCAGCTTAGACCAGGGGGTGGGTGAAAAACTGTTTTTT.